Below are 21 T cell receptor beta chains sequenced from a single sample in a study of metastatic and nonmetastatic thyroid tumors. Among the patients, none had received any treatment before thyroid surgery. TCRdb re-called clones from the PCR reads using MiXCR. The sample consists of tens of thousands of clones, approximately 17% of them appearing once. Input material: tumor tissue. Every receptor here comes from a female donor with papillary thyroid cancer or a benign thyroid nodule (not recorded which). Some clones in this sample may be carry-over from other donors' samples.

This clone was recorded a few times. This chain uses TRBV6-2 or TRBV6-3 with TRBJ2-3; tentative D call: TRBD1 (5 bases). The V and J ends lost 9 bases and 2 bases respectively, with 21 bases between them. CDR3 length equals 16 residues. The germline V gene encodes CDR1 MNHEY and CDR2 SVGEGT. For the CDR3, the DNA is TGTGCCAGAAGCCTCGAGGAAGGGGTCCTCACAGATACGCAGTATTTT. Its translation is CARSLEEGVLTDTQYF.

To note about this clone: This sequence may be a read error, since a much larger clone differs from it by one base. Other nucleotide sequences in the sample specify the same CDR3. The gene calls are TRBV6-1 and TRBJ2-7, with D perhaps matching TRBD2 (5 bases). The V and J ends lost 6 bases and 7 bases respectively, with 19 bases between them. This CDR3 contains 14 residues. CDR1 is MNHNS, CDR2 SASEGT, per germline. This chain's CDR3 is CASRAGPGLVEQYF. As DNA, the CDR3 is TGTGCCAGCAGAGCCGGTCCGGGATTGGTTGAGCAGTACTTC.

There are many counts of this clone. This chain links TRBV20-1 with TRBJ2-5, with TRBD2 identical over 7 bases. The CDR3 is made up of 16 amino acids. CDR1 and CDR2 from the germline V gene are DFQATT and SNEGSKA (reference sequence). V gave up 4 bases and J gave up 2 bases; unmatched junction bases: 13. CDR3 coding DNA: TGCAGTGCTATTAACACCCGACTAGCTTATCAAGAGACCCAGTACTTC. It specifies CSAINTRLAYQETQYF.

This chain links TRBV10-3 with TRBJ2-7; D unclear. V was cut by 11 bases and J by 5 bases, with 19 bases left in between. The CDR3 is 13 residues long. Germline CDR1 is ENHRY and CDR2 is SYGVKD. The CDR3 DNA is TGTGCCTCCTCCGGGCTGGTAGGGAACGAGCAGTACTTC. Translated: CASSGLVGNEQYF.

This clone was counted at least ten times. Here the CDR3 reads CASSEDRGLNGYTF. The DNA for the CDR3 is TGTGCCAGCAGTGAGGACAGGGGGCTTAATGGCTACACCTTC. The chain employs TRBV2 and TRBJ1-2; 11 bases are a match to TRBD1. V lost 3 bases and J lost 6; bases outside the gene matches: 3. CDR1 SNHLY and CDR2 FYNNEI come from the germline V gene. The CDR3 sequence is 14 residues long.

This clone occurred many times. The CDR3 DNA follows: TGTGCCAGCAGCGCATCGGGACTAGCGACAGATACGCAGTATTTT. This translates into CASSASGLATDTQYF. V is TRBV5-6 and J is TRBJ2-3; TRBD2 matches at 10 bases. CDR1 is SGHDT and CDR2 is YYEEEE in the germline V gene. The V gene end was trimmed by 4 bases and the J gene end by 3 bases; junction bases not matched to a gene: 5. The CDR3 spans 15 residues.

This clone showed up just a few times. Since a much larger clone is just one base distant, this may be a read error. This same CDR3 is encoded by further DNA sequences in the sample. V usage is TRBV15 and J usage is TRBJ2-3, with TRBD2 as a possible D gene (6 bases). The CDR3 is 13 residues long. The germline gives CDR1 LNHNV, CDR2 YYDKDF (reference sequence). The CDR3 sequence: CATSRLVTDTQYF. The CDR3 nucleotides are TGCGCCACCAGCAGACTAGTTACCGATACGCAGTATTTT.

As to this clone: A single base separates this from a much larger clone, so it may be a read error. The chain recombines TRBV5-6 with TRBJ2-5, with D perhaps TRBD1 (5 bases). V was trimmed by 4 bases and J by 5 bases, leaving 15 bases between them. Germline values: CDR1 SGHDT, CDR2 YYEEEE. The CDR3 extends over 14 amino acids. The DNA for the CDR3 is TGTGCCAGCAGCCGTAGGGGTTCCGTGGAGACCCAGTACTTC. Translated: CASSRRGSVETQYF.

This clone showed up many times. This specimen includes other DNA sequences encoding the same CDR3. This chain connects TRBV12-3 or TRBV12-4 to TRBJ1-5; 8 bases fit TRBD1. The CDR3 length is 14 residues. With 6 bases clipped from V and 9 bases from J, the junction kept 10 bases outside the gene matches. CDR3 residues: CASSRTGGDGPQHF. The CDR3 nucleotides read TGTGCCAGCAGCCGAACAGGGGGAGATGGGCCCCAGCATTTT.

There are a few counts of this clone. The V gene is TRBV6-1, the J gene TRBJ2-7, with TRBD2 as a possible D gene (6 bases). The V end lost 2 bases, the J end lost 9 bases, and 14 bases lay between the germline ends. The CDR3 runs to 13 residues. CDR1 is MNHNS and CDR2 is SASEGT in the germline V gene. Here the CDR3 reads CASSEIRSGRQYF. As DNA, the CDR3 is TGTGCCAGCAGTGAAATCCGCTCCGGGAGGCAGTACTTC.

This clone was detected ten times or more. The chain uses TRBV4-3 and TRBJ1-4, with TRBD1 matching 10 bases. There are 17 residues in the CDR3. CDR1 is LGHNA and CDR2 is YSLEER in the germline V gene. The junction had 11 bases not matched to a gene; V was cut back by 3 bases and J by 7 bases. The CDR3 DNA is TGCGCCAGCAGCCAGGGAAGACAGGGGGCGAACCTTGAAAAACTGTTTTTT. This sequence encodes CASSQGRQGANLEKLFF.

In this sample, this clone turned up many times. The J gene is TRBJ1-2, the V gene TRBV5-1, with D possibly TRBD1 on 6 matching bases. With 0 bases removed from V and 1 base from J, the gap between germline ends came to 10 bases. The CDR3 is made up of 15 amino acids. Per the germline V gene, CDR1 is SGHRS and CDR2 is YFSETQ. CDR3 sequence reads: CASSLAPGDNYGYTF. CDR3 in DNA: TGCGCCAGCAGCTTGGCCCCAGGGGATAACTATGGCTACACCTTC.

This clone rates as medium-sized. The genes are TRBV5-5 and TRBJ2-7; 8 bases are a match to TRBD1. The germline V gene encodes CDR1 SGHKS and CDR2 YYEKEE (reference sequence). V gave up 6 bases and J gave up 2 bases; unmatched junction bases: 10. The CDR3 consists of 15 residues. The CDR3 sequence: CASTPFGTGTYEQYF. For the CDR3, the DNA is TGTGCCAGCACCCCCTTCGGGACAGGTACCTACGAGCAGTACTTC.

This clone was picked up many times. The chain has TRBV12-3 or TRBV12-4 and TRBJ2-7; D is perhaps TRBD2 (6 bases). V lost 2 bases, J lost 2 bases, and 13 bases lay in between. This CDR3 is 15 amino acids long. The CDR3 region has the DNA TGTGCCAGCAGTTTACGGGCGGGGACGACCTACGAGCAGTACTTC. Residues: CASSLRAGTTYEQYF.

Turning to this clone: Other DNA sequences in this sample translate to the same CDR3. V gene TRBV11-2 combines with J gene TRBJ2-7; unclear D gene. The V end was cut by 1 base, the J end by 0 bases, with 10 bases between. The CDR3 covers 15 residues. Germline CDR1 SGHAT, CDR2 FQNNGV. This CDR3 reads CASSLVPGTSYEQYF. CDR3 bases: TGTGCCAGCAGCTTAGTGCCTGGTACCTCCTACGAGCAGTACTTC.

In this sample, this clone turned up once. This sample includes further DNA sequences coding for the same CDR3. The chain combines TRBV5-1 with TRBJ1-1; a weak D match, TRBD1 (6 bases). Germline V lookup: CDR1 SGHRS, CDR2 YFSETQ. The V and J ends lost 7 bases and 4 bases respectively, with 20 bases between them. The CDR3 is made up of 15 amino acids. CDR3 loop: CASSTSVGRGTEAFF. The CDR3 DNA sequence: TGCGCCAGCTCCACCTCTGTAGGCAGGGGCACTGAAGCTTTCTTT.

This clone has at least ten counts. The genes are TRBV2 and TRBJ1-6; D unclear. Trimming took 4 bases from V and 9 from J, leaving 19 bases between them. The CDR3 has 16 residues. Germline loops: CDR1 SNHLY, CDR2 FYNNEI. The CDR3 DNA is TGTGCCAGCAGTGGCCCCCCCCCCACCGGCAGTTCACCCCTCCACTTT. Encoded protein: CASSGPPPTGSSPLHF.

This clone occurred a few times. CDR3 residues: CASRELAGGSSYEQYF. As DNA, the CDR3 is TGTGCCAGCAGGGAACTAGCGGGAGGAAGCTCCTACGAGCAGTACTTC. The chain is built from TRBV6-1 and TRBJ2-7; 12 nucleotides align to TRBD2. CDR1 is MNHNS and CDR2 is SASEGT in the germline V gene. The CDR3 is 16 amino acids. V was pared by 6 bases and J by 0 bases, with 6 bases of the junction left unmatched.

This clone was observed a few times. The DNA of the CDR3 is TGTGCCAGCAGCCCCCGGGGGCGAGGGGGACAGGGGCCTCATGGCTACACCTTC. Translating gives CASSPRGRGGQGPHGYTF. The chain links TRBV12-3 or TRBV12-4 to TRBJ1-2; 10 positions agree with TRBD1. This CDR3 spans 18 amino acids. J lost 6 bases, V lost 6 bases, and 19 bases had no gene match.

This chain joins TRBV10-2 and TRBJ2-1, with D tentatively TRBD2 (6 bases). The CDR3 is 16 amino acids. V dropped 7 bases and J dropped 0 bases, with 16 bases sitting between them. Germline assignment: CDR1 WSHSY and CDR2 SAAADI. The CDR3 bases are TGCGCCAGCACCGACCCTAGCGACCACTCCTACAATGAGCAGTTCTTC. As protein: CASTDPSDHSYNEQFF.

In this sample, this clone turned up many times. The V call is TRBV10-3, the J call TRBJ2-7; D ambiguous. The CDR3 spans 12 residues. Trimming took off 5 bases at V and 1 base at J, with 6 bases between the two ends. The germline gives CDR1 ENHRY, CDR2 SYGVKD. CDR3: CAISSTSYEQYF. The CDR3, as DNA: TGTGCCATCAGTTCAACGTCCTACGAGCAGTACTTC.